A single sample gave rise to the 25 T cell receptor beta chains below, sequenced in a study of OX40 agonist ivuxolimab in advanced cancers. The protocol was immunoSEQ multiplex PCR, while the TCRdb copy is restricted to in-frame clones and leaves out a portion. In the table there are about 100,000 clones, about 91% of which are singletons. Source: CD4+ or CD8+ T cells sorted from blood, taken in a trial of the OX40 agonist ivuxolimab. Receptor source: an adult with an advanced solid tumor such as melanoma, head and neck, liver or kidney cancer.

This clone was seen just once. This chain joins TRBV4-2 and TRBJ2-7; tentatively, D is TRBD2 (5 bases). The V end lost 0 bases, the J end lost 2 bases, and 14 bases lay between the germline ends. CDR1 is LGHNA, CDR2 YNFKEQ, per germline. The CDR3 has 16 amino acids. CDR3 residues: CASSQEVRDPTYEQYF. The CDR3 DNA is TGTGCCAGCAGCCAAGAGGTACGGGATCCGACCTACGAGCAGTACTTC.

The rearrangement links TRBV19 to TRBJ1-2; 7 nucleotides match TRBD1. Germline-derived CDR1 and CDR2 are LNHDA and SQIVND (reference sequence). The V and J ends lost 6 bases and 5 bases, in that order; junction bases with no gene match: 15. The length of the CDR3 is 16 residues. For the CDR3, the DNA is TGTGCCAGTAGCCGACGGGACAGACTTACGTTTTATGGCTACACCTTC. Translated: CASSRRDRLTFYGYTF.

This chain connects TRBV9 to TRBJ2-7, with 7 nucleotides matching TRBD1. V trimming: 0 bases; J trimming: 2 bases; junction bases outside the gene matches: 2. This CDR3 is built from 14 residues. Germline V gives CDR1 SGDLS, CDR2 YYNGEE. The CDR3 DNA is TGTGCCAGCAGCGTAGAACAGGGGCCCTACGAGCAGTACTTC. It translates to CASSVEQGPYEQYF.

The rearrangement joins TRBV14 to TRBJ2-5; D is perhaps TRBD1 (6 bases). V was pared by 3 bases and J by 0 bases, with 14 bases between. Germline V gene sequence: CDR1 SGHDN, CDR2 FVKESK. The CDR3 has 16 amino acids. Here the CDR3 reads CASSQLGTRYQETQYF. CDR3 coding DNA: TGTGCCAGCAGCCAGCTCGGGACAAGGTACCAAGAGACCCAGTACTTC.

The chain combines TRBV18 with TRBJ2-7; D remains unclear. Trimming cost V 1 base and J 3 bases, with 7 bases left between them. The CDR3 runs 13 residues. Germline lookup yields CDR1 KGHSH and CDR2 LQKENI. CDR3 sequence (DNA): TGTGCCAGCTCACCACGTTCAGTCTACGAGCAGTACTTC. Encoded protein: CASSPRSVYEQYF. Together with reference TRBV18 and TRBJ2-7, the CDR3 gives the full variable domain: NAGVMQNPRHLVRRRGQEARLRCSPMKGHSHVYWYRQLPEEGLKFMVYLQKENIIDESGMPKERFSAEFPKEGPSILRIQQVVRGDSAAYFCASSPRSVYEQYFGPGTRLTVT.

This clone appeared a single time. This sequence joins TRBV27 and TRBJ2-1; 9 bases agree with TRBD2. Germline V gene sequence: CDR1 MNHEY, CDR2 SMNVEV (reference sequence). The CDR3 has 17 residues. V trimming: 3 bases; J trimming: 4 bases; junction bases outside the gene matches: 10. CDR3 amino acids: CASSLGRISGSYNEQFF. The DNA for the CDR3 is TGTGCCAGCAGTTTGGGACGTATTAGCGGGAGTTACAATGAGCAGTTCTTC.

The chain employs TRBV6-5 and TRBJ2-2, with D unresolved. CDR1 is MNHEY, CDR2 SVGAGI, per germline. Trimming removed 0 bases at V and 2 bases at J, with 10 bases between. The CDR3 is 16 residues long. CDR3 sequence reads: CASSYSTPANTGELFF. The CDR3, as DNA: TGTGCCAGCAGTTACTCGACACCAGCCAACACCGGGGAGCTGTTTTTT.

The chain recombines TRBV5-1 with TRBJ2-7, with 7 bases fitting TRBD2. The CDR3 runs to 14 residues. The trim removed 4 bases at V and 6 bases at J, leaving 10 bases unmatched. Germline CDR1 reads SGHRS; CDR2 reads YFSETQ. CDR3 DNA sequence: TGCGCCAGCAGCCCTTGGGGGGGAGTCGGCGAGCAGTACTTC. Translation: CASSPWGGVGEQYF. Variable domain in full (rest from reference TRBV5-1 and TRBJ2-7): KAGVTQTPRYLIKTRGQQVTLSCSPISGHRSVSWYQQTPGQGLQFLFEYFSETQRNKGNFPGRFSGRQFSNSRSEMNVSTLELGDSALYLCASSPWGGVGEQYFGPGTRLTVT.

The rearrangement links TRBV18 to TRBJ2-1, with TRBD2 matching over 8 bases. The CDR3 runs 17 residues. V dropped 3 bases and J dropped 0; count of bases not matched to a gene: 7. Germline V gives CDR1 KGHSH, CDR2 LQKENI. CDR3 loop: CASSPAVSGGSYNEQFF. CDR3 DNA: TGTGCCAGCTCACCCGCTGTCAGCGGGGGCTCCTACAATGAGCAGTTCTTC.

V usage is TRBV6-5 and J usage is TRBJ2-7; D possibly uses TRBD1 or TRBD2 (6 bases each). The germline V and J ends were trimmed by 6 bases and 6 bases, with 12 bases remaining between them. This CDR3 spans 12 amino acids. Germline V gene data show CDR1 as MNHEY and CDR2 as SVGAGI. CDR3 sequence (DNA): TGTGCCAGCAGACTCAGGGGAGGCGAGCAGTACTTC. Its protein product is CASRLRGGEQYF.

This sequence joins TRBV27 and TRBJ2-7; no clear D. With 1 base removed from V and 2 bases from J, the gap between germline ends came to 9 bases. This CDR3 contains 14 residues. Looked up from germline, CDR1 is MNHEY and CDR2 is SMNVEV (reference sequence). The CDR3 DNA is TGTGCCAGCAGTTTATGGGCTACGCCCTACGAGCAGTACTTC. It is translated as CASSLWATPYEQYF.

The chain links TRBV7-8 to TRBJ1-1; TRBD1 is a possible D gene (6 bases). Germline values: CDR1 SGHVS, CDR2 FQNEAQ. The germline V and J ends were trimmed by 3 bases and 0 bases, with 11 bases remaining between them. The CDR3 has 15 amino acids. The CDR3 region is CASSFIGTMNTEAFF. The DNA for the CDR3 is TGTGCCAGCAGCTTCATTGGGACAATGAACACTGAAGCTTTCTTT.

The chain is built from TRBV5-1 and TRBJ2-2, with 7 positions matching TRBD1. This CDR3 is built from 15 residues. Trimming took 0 bases from V and 5 from J; bases not matched to a gene: 4. Per the germline V gene, CDR1 is SGHRS and CDR2 is YFSETQ. The CDR3 sequence: CASSLEGGNTGELFF. CDR3 nucleotides: TGCGCCAGCAGCTTGGAAGGGGGCAATACCGGGGAGCTGTTTTTT.

The chain has TRBV7-9 and TRBJ2-5; unclear D gene. This CDR3 is 13 amino acids long. V was clipped by 3 bases and J by 4 bases, with 9 bases between them. The germline gives CDR1 SEHNR, CDR2 FQNEAQ (reference sequence). Here the CDR3 reads CASSFSVLETQYF. In nucleotides, the CDR3 is TGTGCCAGCAGCTTTTCCGTGCTAGAGACCCAGTACTTC.

The gene calls are TRBV9 and TRBJ2-7, with D perhaps matching TRBD2 (6 bases). With 4 bases removed from V and 1 base from J, the gap between germline ends came to 15 bases. This CDR3 comprises 15 residues. The germline gives CDR1 SGDLS, CDR2 YYNGEE. The DNA of the CDR3 is TGTGCCAGCAGCCCCCGGGACTGGCCGTCCTACGAGCAGTACTTC. It specifies CASSPRDWPSYEQYF.

The V call is TRBV7-3, the J call TRBJ1-1; weak D call: TRBD1 (5 bases). CDR1 and CDR2 (germline): SGHTA, FQGTGA. V was shortened by 2 bases and J by 8 bases, with 9 bases between the two germline ends. The CDR3 runs to 12 residues. The CDR3 here is CASSLSQGEAFF. The CDR3 DNA is TGTGCCAGCAGCTTATCGCAGGGAGAAGCTTTCTTT.

The chain has TRBV11-1 and TRBJ1-6; 7 nucleotides line up with TRBD1. This CDR3 has 13 amino acids. V lost 10 bases and J lost 5; bases outside the gene matches: 5. CDR1 is SGHAT and CDR2 is FQDESV in the germline V gene (reference sequence). CDR3 residues: CATTGVDNSPLHF. The CDR3 DNA is TGTGCCACCACAGGGGTGGATAATTCACCCCTCCACTTT.

This clone came up once. V and J are TRBV5-1 and TRBJ1-3; D is undetermined. Looked up from germline, CDR1 is SGHRS and CDR2 is YFSETQ. V lost 0 bases and J lost 2, with 6 bases in between. This CDR3 has 14 residues. DNA for the CDR3: TGCGCCAGCAGCTTGGTGGGGACTGGAAACACCATATATTTT. This encodes CASSLVGTGNTIYF.

This chain connects TRBV6-5 to TRBJ2-2; D gene uncertain. With 6 bases removed from V and 1 base from J, the gap between germline ends came to 3 bases. The germline V gene has CDR1 MNHEY and CDR2 SVGAGI. This CDR3 has 12 residues. The CDR3 DNA reads TGTGCCAGCAGAGAGAACACCGGGGAGCTGTTTTTT. This codes for CASRENTGELFF.

The chain's CDR3 is CASSLSGNNSPLHF. CDR3 DNA sequence: TGTGCCAGCAGCTTATCAGGGAATAATTCACCCCTCCACTTT. V gene TRBV7-9 combines with J gene TRBJ1-6, with a possible D match to TRBD1 (5 bases). V was clipped by 2 bases and J by 5 bases, with 7 bases between them. Germline lookup yields CDR1 SEHNR and CDR2 FQNEAQ (reference sequence). The CDR3 has 14 residues.

The V gene is TRBV29-1, the J gene TRBJ1-1; D not certain. Germline CDR1 and CDR2: SQVTM and ANQGSEA. The CDR3 consists of 12 residues. The V and J ends lost 4 bases and 9 bases respectively, with 15 bases between them. As DNA, the CDR3 is TGCAGCGTTGCTGGTGGGATTTCTCAAGCTTTCTTT. Protein product: CSVAGGISQAFF.

The V call is TRBV19, the J call TRBJ2-3; the D gene is possibly TRBD1 (6 bases). Trimming stripped 0 bases from V and 1 base from J, with 14 bases between. In germline, CDR1 is LNHDA, CDR2 SQIVND (reference sequence). CDR3 length equals 17 residues. CDR3 loop: CASSIDLLGAGTDTQYF. The CDR3 DNA sequence: TGTGCCAGTAGTATAGATCTATTGGGGGCGGGCACAGATACGCAGTATTTT.

The chain joins TRBV10-3 to TRBJ2-5; D is unclear. Looked up from germline, CDR1 is ENHRY and CDR2 is SYGVKD. V was clipped by 0 bases and J by 2 bases, with 10 bases between them. The CDR3 loop spans 15 amino acids. CDR3 loop: CAISESASLQETQYF. The CDR3 DNA reads TGTGCCATCAGTGAGTCAGCAAGCCTTCAAGAGACCCAGTACTTC.

The chain couples TRBV27 to TRBJ2-3; maybe TRBD2 (5 bases). Germline-derived CDR1 and CDR2 are MNHEY and SMNVEV (reference sequence). V lost 2 bases and J lost 6, with 15 bases in between. There are 15 residues in the CDR3. The CDR3 nucleotides read TGTGCCAGCAGTTTAGCGGGCCTAGTGACGGATACGCAGTATTTT. This translates into CASSLAGLVTDTQYF.

This clone showed up just a few times. J is TRBJ2-1 and V is TRBV27, with 9 bases identical to TRBD2. The V and J ends lost 4 bases and 7 bases, in that order; junction bases with no gene match: 8. The CDR3 contains 15 residues. Per the germline V gene, CDR1 is MNHEY and CDR2 is SMNVEV (reference sequence). The CDR3 protein is CASSYRLAAHNEQFF. In DNA form, the CDR3 reads TGTGCCAGCAGTTACAGACTAGCGGCGCATAATGAGCAGTTCTTC.